The source of this T cell receptor beta chain is a study of shared clonotypes between healthy human individuals. General study results and limits: Of the naive CD4 clonotypes, 4% to 5% were shared across a handful of donors. How much donors shared clonotypes was expected to be affected by sequencing depth. Naive subsets tended to show greater estimated richness than memory subsets. It was the non-shared clonotypes that had lower generation probabilities than clonotypes shared by all four donors.

Naive CD8 cells were CD45RO-negative, positively selected for CCR7, excluding terminally differentiated effector memory CD45RA+ cells. Points on this clone: Its specificity is not known.

The table came from immunoSEQ multiplex PCR; TCRdb's copy has only in-frame clones and leaves some out. The repertoire holds about 2.2 million clones, with roughly 95% as singletons. The CDR3 extends over 12 amino acids. Germline CDR1 is MNHNS and CDR2 is SASEGT. V gave up 6 bases and J gave up 6 bases, with 12 bases separating them. The specimen sequenced was naive CD8+ T cells from PBMCs. The chain recombines TRBV6-1 with TRBJ2-7; D is unresolved. This TCR was sampled from a man younger than 35 in good health. Some clones in this sample may be carry-over from other donors' samples. The CDR3 DNA follows: TGTGCCAGCAGCCCACTGAATCCCGAGCAGTACTTC. It yields the protein CASSPLNPEQYF.